The next 27 T cell receptor beta chains were all read from a single sample in a study of cytomegalovirus exposure and HLA in healthy donors. The PCR used 60 Vbeta and 13 Jbeta primers. Libraries were prepared by immunoSEQ multiplex PCR; TCRdb keeps only in-frame clonotypes and omits some of them. The sample lists about 140,000 clones, around 59% seen once, with around 1.9% in the top ten. Sequenced: PBMCs. These receptors came from a male donor in good health and CMV-seronegative.

V usage is TRBV9 and J usage is TRBJ1-1; possible D gene TRBD1, 5 bases. Between the trimmed V and J ends, which lost 6 bases and 1 base, there was a span of 34 bases. The CDR3 sequence is 21 residues long. Germline V gene sequence: CDR1 SGDLS, CDR2 YYNGEE. CDR3 in amino acids: CASIQKLGGWLEGHANTEAFF. The CDR3 DNA reads TGTGCCAGCATTCAGAAGCTCGGGGGTTGGTTGGAGGGGCATGCGAACACTGAAGCTTTCTTT.

The chain has TRBV7-3 and TRBJ2-1; the D gene is possibly TRBD2 (6 bases). The V end was cut by 7 bases, the J end by 3 bases, with 16 bases between. The CDR3 contains 15 residues. CDR1 and CDR2 from the germline V gene are SGHTA and FQGTGA. The CDR3 loop reads CASKPGVSDYNEQFF. In DNA form, the CDR3 reads TGTGCCAGCAAACCGGGAGTTAGCGACTACAATGAGCAGTTCTTC.

This clone was detected a few times. The chain's CDR3 is CASSLAPGDGYTF. The DNA of the CDR3 is TGTGCCAGCAGCTTAGCGCCGGGGGACGGCTACACCTTC. The chain links TRBV7-6 to TRBJ1-2; TRBD1 might be the D (5 bases). Looked up from germline, CDR1 is SGHVS and CDR2 is FNYEAQ. The CDR3 sequence is 13 residues long. Trimming took off 0 bases at V and 8 bases at J, with 10 bases between the two ends.

V and J are TRBV6-5 and TRBJ2-1; 7 bases align to TRBD1. Germline loops: CDR1 MNHEY, CDR2 SVGAGI. CDR3 length equals 13 residues. V shed 7 bases, J shed 13 bases, and the junction held 13 bases outside the gene matches. The DNA of the CDR3 is TGTGCCAGCATGAGGACGCTGGGGACAGAACAGTTCTTC. Amino acids: CASMRTLGTEQFF.

The rearrangement joins TRBV5-4 to TRBJ1-2; TRBD1 matches 8 bases. V was pared by 3 bases and J by 4 bases, with 8 bases of the junction left unmatched. This CDR3 is built from 15 residues. Germline CDR1 and CDR2: SGHNT and YYREEE (reference sequence). CDR3 DNA sequence: TGTGCCAGCAGCTGGGAGCAACAGGGGGTCTATGGCTACACCTTC. This encodes CASSWEQQGVYGYTF.

The V gene is TRBV29-1, the J gene TRBJ1-4; possible D gene TRBD1, 6 bases. This CDR3 contains 14 residues. V was trimmed by 6 bases and J by 8 bases, leaving 19 bases between them. Germline V gene data show CDR1 as SQVTM and CDR2 as ANQGSEA. The CDR3 sequence: CSVGEGGHSEKLFF. In DNA, the CDR3 is TGCAGCGTCGGGGAGGGGGGACATTCCGAAAAACTGTTTTTT. Based on the CDR3 plus reference TRBV29-1 and TRBJ1-4, the full variable domain is SAVISQKPSRDICQRGTSLTIQCQVDSQVTMMFWYRQQPGQSLTLIATANQGSEATYESGFVIDKFPISRPNLTFSTLTVSNMSPEDSSIYLCSVGEGGHSEKLFFGSGTQLSVL.

This chain uses TRBV6-6 with TRBJ1-1; D is undetermined. Trimming cost V 6 bases and J 5 bases, with 13 bases left between them. This CDR3 contains 13 residues. Looked up from germline, CDR1 is MNHNY and CDR2 is SVGAGI (reference sequence). This CDR3 reads CASSYVLGTEAFF. The CDR3 DNA sequence: TGTGCCAGCAGCTACGTACTAGGGACTGAAGCTTTCTTT.

The J gene is TRBJ1-2, the V gene TRBV7-9, with D hard to call. CDR3 size: 14 residues. Germline lookup yields CDR1 SEHNR and CDR2 FQNEAQ (reference sequence). V lost 5 bases to trimming and J lost 8 bases, with 18 bases between them. The CDR3 DNA is TGTGCCAGCAGCCTTAACCGCCCGGGATGGGGCTACACCTTC. Its protein product is CASSLNRPGWGYTF.

This clone was detected only a few times. The V and J genes are TRBV5-1 and TRBJ2-6; D gene uncertain. V was cut by 5 bases and J by 3 bases, with 15 bases left in between. The CDR3 spans 16 residues. From germline, CDR1 is SGHRS and CDR2 YFSETQ. CDR3: CASRPTRYDGANVLTF. CDR3 DNA sequence: TGCGCCAGCAGGCCGACAAGATACGATGGGGCCAACGTCCTGACTTTC.

The chain has TRBV13 and TRBJ2-3; D gene uncertain. CDR3 size: 12 residues. Germline CDR1 PRHDT, CDR2 FYEKMQ (reference sequence). V was shortened by 3 bases and J by 3 bases, with 4 bases between the two germline ends. This CDR3 is CASSFLTDTQYF. CDR3 DNA sequence: TGTGCCAGCAGCTTTCTAACAGATACGCAGTATTTT.

This clone occurred a few times. The rearrangement links TRBV7-9 to TRBJ1-1, with TRBD1 as a possible D gene (5 bases). This CDR3 comprises 16 residues. Trimming stripped 0 bases from V and 1 base from J, with 12 bases between. Germline CDR1 reads SEHNR; CDR2 reads FQNEAQ (reference sequence). CDR3 coding DNA: TGTGCCAGCAGCTTAGCGCCCCGGGGGAAGAACACTGAAGCTTTCTTT. The encoded protein is CASSLAPRGKNTEAFF.

The chain has TRBV18 and TRBJ1-2; a possible D gene is TRBD1 (5 bases). The CDR3 totals 15 residues. CDR1 and CDR2 (germline): KGHSH, LQKENI. Trimming left V 0 bases short and J 5 bases short, with 13 bases between. In DNA form, the CDR3 reads TGTGCCAGCTCACCACCCGGGGGACGCGAATATGGCTACACCTTC. Protein: CASSPPGGREYGYTF.

This clone was counted only a few times. V gene TRBV7-6 combines with J gene TRBJ2-3, with D unclear. V was shortened by 0 bases and J by 11 bases, with 12 bases between the two germline ends. CDR3 length: 13 amino acids. Germline CDR1 is SGHVS and CDR2 is FNYEAQ. CDR3 coding DNA: TGTGCCAGCAGCTTAGCAGAGGTATCACAGCAGTATTTT. This translates into CASSLAEVSQQYF.

This clone turned up a few times. V is TRBV10-3 and J is TRBJ1-4; 8 nucleotides match TRBD1. Germline V gene sequence: CDR1 ENHRY, CDR2 SYGVKD. Unmatched junction bases numbered 9, after V lost 10 bases and J lost 8 bases. The CDR3 has 13 residues. The CDR3 DNA is TGTGCCACCCGACAGGGGAGTGGGGAAAAACTGTTTTTT. This gives the protein CATRQGSGEKLFF.

The J gene is TRBJ1-6, the V gene TRBV5-6, with TRBD1 matching 11 bases. The V gene end was trimmed by 6 bases and the J gene end by 7 bases; junction bases not matched to a gene: 6. The CDR3 totals 15 residues. Germline V gives CDR1 SGHDT, CDR2 YYEEEE. This chain's CDR3 is CASTRTGGGNSPLHF. CDR3 sequence (DNA): TGTGCCAGCACCAGGACAGGGGGCGGCAATTCACCCCTCCACTTT.

CDR3 nucleotides: TGTGCCAGCCACCCCGGGACAGTGAACACCGGGGAGCTGTTTTTT. The encoded protein is CASHPGTVNTGELFF. The rearrangement uses TRBV6-5 and TRBJ2-2, with TRBD1 matching 7 bases. Germline-derived CDR1 and CDR2 are MNHEY and SVGAGI. V was pared by 8 bases and J by 1 base, with 7 bases of the junction left unmatched. This CDR3 region has 15 residues.

J is TRBJ1-2 and V is TRBV10-3, with a possible D match to TRBD1 (5 bases). Germline CDR1 ENHRY, CDR2 SYGVKD. Trimming took off 0 bases at V and 1 base at J, with 6 bases between the two ends. The CDR3 has 14 amino acids. This CDR3 reads CAISESTDNYGYTF. The CDR3 region has the DNA TGTGCCATCAGTGAGTCGACAGATAACTATGGCTACACCTTC.

The chain carries TRBV7-9 and TRBJ2-1; 15 nucleotides match TRBD2. Germline lookup yields CDR1 SEHNR and CDR2 FQNEAQ (reference sequence). J gave up 12 bases and V 0 bases, and 6 bases lay outside the gene matches. The CDR3 has 16 amino acids. The CDR3 protein is CASSLAGLAGGPGQFF. The CDR3 nucleotides read TGTGCCAGCAGCTTAGCTGGACTAGCGGGGGGGCCGGGGCAGTTCTTC.

The chain carries TRBV7-8 and TRBJ2-5; 7 nucleotides align to TRBD2. The DNA end is a closer match to TRBJ2-7, so the J assignment may be wrong. From germline, CDR1 is SGHVS and CDR2 FQNEAQ. The length of the CDR3 is 15 residues. CDR3 region: CASSLNGGSSYEQYF. Written as DNA, the CDR3 is TGTGCCAGCAGCCTAAACGGGGGGAGCTCCTACGAGCAGTACTTC.

A few counts support this clone. V is TRBV18 and J is TRBJ2-7, with D possibly matching TRBD1 (6 bases). The CDR3 covers 14 residues. V was shortened by 5 bases and J by 3 bases, with 14 bases between the two germline ends. CDR1 KGHSH and CDR2 LQKENI come from the germline V gene. The CDR3: CASSSDRDDYEQYF. CDR3 nucleotide sequence: TGTGCCAGCTCATCGGACAGAGACGACTACGAGCAGTACTTC.

The V and J genes are TRBV29-1 and TRBJ2-7; 8 nucleotides line up with TRBD2. This CDR3 region has 17 residues. The germline CDR1 and CDR2 sequences are SQVTM and ANQGSEA. Trimming took 6 bases from V and 0 from J; bases not matched to a gene: 16. CDR3 in amino acids: CSVLGRAGGLLSYEQYF. The CDR3 bases are TGCAGCGTCCTAGGGCGTGCGGGGGGTCTCCTCTCCTACGAGCAGTACTTC.

The chain joins TRBV19 to TRBJ2-5; 7 nucleotides align to TRBD1. With 5 bases clipped from V and 2 bases from J, the junction kept 8 bases outside the gene matches. CDR3 length: 15 amino acids. CDR1 and CDR2 (germline): LNHDA, SQIVND (reference sequence). The CDR3 sequence: CASSGDRNLQETQYF. For the CDR3, the DNA is TGTGCCAGTAGTGGGGACAGAAATTTACAAGAGACCCAGTACTTC.

This chain links TRBV29-1 with TRBJ1-1; D not resolved. The ends were cut back, 3 bases at V and 11 bases at J, with 16 bases in the middle. Germline V gene data show CDR1 as SQVTM and CDR2 as ANQGSEA. This CDR3 has 12 amino acids. CDR3 in DNA: TGCAGCGTTGAGGGTTCCGAGGTTTCCGCTTTCTTT. It yields the protein CSVEGSEVSAFF.

This chain uses TRBV7-2 with TRBJ2-7, with 7 positions matching TRBD1. CDR1 SGHTA and CDR2 FQGNSA come from the germline V gene. The CDR3 spans 15 residues. The junction had 5 bases not matched to a gene; V was cut back by 3 bases and J by 0 bases. The CDR3, as DNA: TGTGCCAGCAGCTTCGCCGGGACAGACTCCTACGAGCAGTACTTC. Encoded protein: CASSFAGTDSYEQYF.

In this sample, this clone turned up a few times. This chain links TRBV6-6 with TRBJ1-2, with 7 positions matching TRBD1. V lost 0 bases, J lost 5 bases, and 9 bases stayed unmatched. Looked up from germline, CDR1 is MNHNY and CDR2 is SVGAGI (reference sequence). The CDR3 has 16 amino acids. The CDR3 DNA follows: TGTGCCAGCAGTTACTCAGCACGACAGGGCGGGTATGGCTACACCTTC. It encodes CASSYSARQGGYGYTF.

This clone was recorded once. The chain has TRBV28 and TRBJ1-2; a possible D gene is TRBD1 (5 bases). CDR3 length: 12 residues. V was trimmed by 6 bases and J by 7 bases, leaving 12 bases between them. Germline V gene sequence: CDR1 MDHEN, CDR2 SYDVKM. The CDR3 bases are TGTGCCAGCAGGGCTAGCGGGGGTGGCTACACCTTC. This encodes CASRASGGGYTF.

V usage is TRBV29-1 and J usage is TRBJ2-5, with D tentatively TRBD1 (7 bases). The CDR3 covers 14 residues. Germline values: CDR1 SQVTM, CDR2 ANQGSEA. Trimming removed 6 bases from V and 4 bases from J, with 18 bases in between. Here the CDR3 reads CSVARGMGGETQYF. The CDR3 DNA follows: TGCAGCGTAGCCAGGGGGATGGGGGGAGAGACCCAGTACTTC. Combining the CDR3 with reference TRBV29-1 and TRBJ2-5 gives the whole variable domain SAVISQKPSRDICQRGTSLTIQCQVDSQVTMMFWYRQQPGQSLTLIATANQGSEATYESGFVIDKFPISRPNLTFSTLTVSNMSPEDSSIYLCSVARGMGGETQYFGPGTRLLVL.